Below, 32 T cell receptor delta chains from the same sample are listed, as sequenced in a study of gamma-delta chains in newborns, infants, children. TCRdb re-called the reads through CATT. The repertoire holds over 3,500 delta-chain clones, more than 30% seen once, with roughly an eighth in the top ten. Sample: blood. These receptors were collected from a child who received the measles vaccine.

The chain has TRDV2 and TRDJ1, with TRDD3 identical over 9 bases. CDR1 GEAIGNYY and CDR2 EKD come from the germline V gene. The trim removed 2 bases at V and 0 bases at J, leaving 6 bases unmatched. CDR3 length equals 16 residues. The CDR3 DNA reads TGTGCCTGTGACATACTGGGGGAACCTCACACCGATAAACTCATCTTT. Translation: CACDILGEPHTDKLIF.

This clone was seen once. The rearrangement uses TRDV3 and TRDJ1; 11 nucleotides line up with TRDD3. Germline trimming cut 4 bases from V and 4 bases from J; bases unmatched to any gene: 26. This CDR3 is built from 20 residues. The germline V gene encodes CDR1 TVYSNPD and CDR2 GDNSRS (reference sequence). The CDR3 protein is CASNRSPTVLGDIGGDKLIF. The CDR3 DNA is TGTGCCTCTAACCGATCTCCTACGGTACTGGGGGATATCGGAGGCGATAAACTCATCTTT.

The rearrangement joins TRDV2 to TRDJ3, with D unresolved. Trimming shortened V by 0 bases and J by 0 bases, and 17 bases separated the two germline ends. The germline V gene encodes CDR1 GEAIGNYY and CDR2 EKD. The CDR3 is made up of 20 amino acids. CDR3 sequence reads: CACDTGWQVLNSWDTRQMFF. The CDR3 region has the DNA TGTGCCTGTGACACCGGCTGGCAAGTTTTAAACTCCTGGGACACCCGACAGATGTTTTTC.

In this sample, this clone turned up a few times. The chain recombines TRDV1 with TRDJ1; the match to TRDD3 covers 10 bases. The CDR3 spans 23 residues. With V trimmed by 1 base and J by 0 bases, 23 bases remained unmatched. Germline V gene data show CDR1 as TSWWSYY and CDR2 as QGS. CDR3 sequence: CALGERVVPRVWGIPIYTDKLIF. Here the CDR3 DNA reads TGTGCTCTTGGGGAACGGGTGGTTCCTAGAGTTTGGGGGATACCCATCTACACCGATAAACTCATCTTT.

Judged by abundance, this clone is medium-sized. The chain couples TRDV1 to TRDJ1; 8 bases are a match to TRDD3. V gave up 6 bases and J gave up 0 bases; unmatched junction bases: 18. The CDR3 contains 19 residues. CDR1 is TSWWSYY, CDR2 QGS, per germline. The CDR3 is CALGNPLRGYLMYTDKLIF. The CDR3, as DNA: TGTGCTCTTGGAAACCCTCTTCGGGGATACCTTATGTACACCGATAAACTCATCTTT.

The chain recombines TRDV1 with TRDJ1; tentatively, D is TRDD3 (5 bases). From germline, CDR1 is TSWWSYY and CDR2 QGS. The CDR3 has 18 residues. V was shortened by 5 bases and J by 2 bases, with 24 bases between the two germline ends. CDR3 amino acids: CALGLRGVPNPLTDKLIF. CDR3 bases: TGTGCTCTTGGGCTGCGGGGGGTCCCCAATCCCCTTACCGATAAACTCATCTTT.

This clone is termed medium-sized. Other DNA sequences within the sample encode an identical CDR3. The chain joins TRAV29/DV5 to TRDJ1; TRDD3 matches at 10 bases. The CDR3 has 24 residues. Looked up from germline, CDR1 is NSMFDY and CDR2 is ISSIKDK. After removal of 0 bases from V and 0 bases from J, the junction contained 29 bases not matched to a gene. The CDR3 sequence is CAASVPFIFLPPDTGGFYTDKLIF. The CDR3, as DNA: TGTGCAGCAAGCGTCCCCTTTATCTTCCTGCCCCCAGATACTGGGGGATTCTACACCGATAAACTCATCTTT.

This chain uses TRDV1 with TRDJ1; unclear D gene. This CDR3 spans 19 amino acids. Germline V gene data show CDR1 as TSWWSYY and CDR2 as QGS. Trimming cost V 2 bases and J 0 bases, with 22 bases left between them. CDR3 loop: CALGEMWFPFGPYTDKLIF. CDR3 nucleotide sequence: TGTGCTCTTGGGGAAATGTGGTTCCCCTTTGGACCTTACACCGATAAACTCATCTTT.

V gene TRDV2 combines with J gene TRDJ1, with a weak D call TRDD3 (6 bases). Germline V gives CDR1 GEAIGNYY, CDR2 EKD. Trimming removed 3 bases from V and 0 bases from J, with 16 bases in between. The CDR3 spans 16 residues. The CDR3 here is CACDRWPWGYTDKLIF. Written as DNA, the CDR3 is TGTGCCTGTGACCGTTGGCCCTGGGGTTACACCGATAAACTCATCTTT.

The chain couples TRDV1 to TRDJ1, with D possibly called TRDD2 or TRDD3 (8 bases each). Germline V gene data show CDR1 as TSWWSYY and CDR2 as QGS. CDR3 length: 23 amino acids. Trimming cost V 5 bases and J 2 bases, with 39 bases left between them. CDR3 nucleotide sequence: TGTGCTCTTGGGTTTACGGGAGGACTTCCTACGTGGTGGGGGATGGCCGGAACCGATAAACTCATCTTT. As protein: CALGFTGGLPTWWGMAGTDKLIF.

This clone was detected only a few times. A far larger clone lies a single base away; this is likely a read error. J is TRDJ3 and V is TRDV1; 12 bases are a match to TRDD3. V gave up 2 bases and J gave up 0 bases; unmatched junction bases: 20. Germline lookup yields CDR1 TSWWSYY and CDR2 QGS. The CDR3 length is 25 residues. The CDR3 sequence: CALGERGALHWGILQSSWDTRQMFF. DNA of the CDR3: TGTGCTCTTGGGGAAAGGGGCGCCCTACACTGGGGGATACTTCAAAGCTCCTGGGACACCCGACAGATGTTTTTC.

This clone was seen a handful of times. The genes are TRDV1 and TRDJ1, with D possibly matching TRDD3 (5 bases). The CDR3 contains 17 residues. With 1 base removed from V and 3 bases from J, the gap between germline ends came to 18 bases. Per germline, CDR1 TSWWSYY and CDR2 QGS. CDR3 nucleotides: TGTGCTCTTGGGGAACGGGTCTTCACCGGGGGTTCCGATAAACTCATCTTT. Its protein product is CALGERVFTGGSDKLIF.

Comments on this clone: A much larger clone differs from this one at a single base, so this may be a read error. The gene calls are TRDV1 and TRDJ1, with D maybe TRDD3 (6 bases). Looked up from germline, CDR1 is TSWWSYY and CDR2 is QGS. V lost 3 bases, J lost 0 bases, and 26 bases lay in between. The CDR3 length is 20 residues. The CDR3 protein is CALGDPYRSYWVVYTDKLIF. CDR3 nucleotides: TGTGCTCTTGGGGATCCCTACCGGTCTTACTGGGTGGTGTACACCGATAAACTCATCTTT.

On this clone itself: It differs at one base from a far larger clone, so likely a read error. V is TRDV1 and J is TRDJ1, with 9 bases lining up with TRDD2. The CDR3 extends over 20 amino acids. V was pared by 0 bases and J by 4 bases, with 18 bases of the junction left unmatched. Germline-derived CDR1 and CDR2 are TSWWSYY and QGS. The CDR3 loop reads CALGELSLPTGDRFCDKLIF. CDR3 sequence (DNA): TGTGCTCTTGGGGAACTCAGCCTTCCTACGGGGGATCGCTTCTGCGATAAACTCATCTTT.

This clone was observed a handful of times. The chain combines TRDV1 with TRDJ1; D gene uncertain. CDR3 length: 22 amino acids. V lost 1 base, J lost 1 base, and 31 bases lay in between. Germline V lookup: CDR1 TSWWSYY, CDR2 QGS. Here the CDR3 reads CALGERIQETVPELVGTDKLIF. The CDR3 nucleotides read TGTGCTCTTGGGGAACGAATCCAAGAGACTGTTCCGGAACTCGTTGGCACCGATAAACTCATCTTT.

V is TRDV1 and J is TRDJ1; the match to TRDD3 covers 7 bases. Germline V gene sequence: CDR1 TSWWSYY, CDR2 QGS. The CDR3 consists of 16 residues. V shed 2 bases and J 10 bases; nucleotides not matched to a gene: 16. CDR3 nucleotides: TGTGCTCTTGGGGAAGGAAACACAGAGGGATACAGCGGACTCATCTTT. Protein product: CALGEGNTEGYSGLIF.

By proportion, this clone is medium-sized. The gene calls are TRDV2 and TRDJ3; tentative D call: TRDD3 (6 bases). The germline gives CDR1 GEAIGNYY, CDR2 EKD. The CDR3 runs 18 residues. Trimming left V 1 base short and J 0 bases short, with 12 bases between. CDR3 coding DNA: TGTGCCTGTGACACAATGGGGGGCCTCTCCTGGGACACCCGACAGATGTTTTTC. This encodes CACDTMGGLSWDTRQMFF.

A word on this clone: A clone one base away is much larger, so this may be a read error. The V gene is TRDV1, the J gene TRDJ1; 8 nucleotides align to TRDD3. Germline lookup yields CDR1 TSWWSYY and CDR2 QGS. This CDR3 has 22 residues. Here the CDR3 reads CAPGDPRHLFRDWGAYTDKLIF. CDR3 nucleotide sequence: TGTGCTCCTGGGGACCCCAGGCACCTATTCCGGGACTGGGGGGCATACACCGATAAACTCATCTTT.

The chain is built from TRDV1 and TRDJ1; 12 bases map to TRDD3. This CDR3 has 20 residues. J gave up 0 bases and V 1 base, and 12 bases lay outside the gene matches. Germline V gene sequence: CDR1 TSWWSYY, CDR2 QGS. CDR3 sequence: CALGEPEQTGGYKYTDKLIF. Here the CDR3 DNA reads TGTGCTCTTGGGGAACCCGAGCAAACTGGGGGATACAAGTACACCGATAAACTCATCTTT.

On this clone: Compared with germline, one end of the junction differs, possibly owing to a read error. Here the CDR3 reads CACDTLSRFPVNTDKLIF. The CDR3 nucleotides read TGTGCCTGTGACACGCTTTCCCGTTTTCCGGTTAACACCGATAAACTTATCTTT. The J gene is TRDJ1, the V gene TRDV2; no clear D gene. The V gene's germline CDR1 is GEAIGNYY and CDR2 EKD. The CDR3 totals 18 residues.

This clone was found a few times. The V call is TRDV3, the J call TRDJ1; D is unresolved. The V gene's germline CDR1 is TVYSNPD and CDR2 GDNSRS (reference sequence). This CDR3 spans 15 amino acids. With 4 bases removed from V and 0 bases from J, the gap between germline ends came to 18 bases. CDR3 DNA sequence: TGTGCCTGGCAAGTTCATGGAGTGTACACCGATAAACTCATCTTT. Translating gives CAWQVHGVYTDKLIF.

The gene calls are TRDV1 and TRDJ1; TRDD3 agrees at 7 bases. Losses at the gene ends were 3 bases for V and 0 bases for J; bases not matched to a gene: 13. The CDR3 extends over 18 amino acids. Germline assignment: CDR1 TSWWSYY and CDR2 QGS. The CDR3 spells CALGDDGTGATYTDKLIF. CDR3 bases: TGTGCTCTTGGGGATGACGGTACTGGGGCTACGTACACCGATAAACTCATCTTT.

The table lists this clone with a few counts. V and J are TRDV1 and TRDJ3; 9 nucleotides agree with TRDD3. The germline CDR1 and CDR2 sequences are TSWWSYY and QGS. This CDR3 spans 21 amino acids. The V and J ends lost 0 bases and 2 bases, in that order; junction bases with no gene match: 11. The CDR3 spells CALGELSLGGDTPWDTRQMFF. The CDR3 nucleotides are TGTGCTCTTGGGGAACTATCTCTTGGTGGGGATACGCCCTGGGACACCCGACAGATGTTTTTC.

The V call is TRDV1, the J call TRDJ1; 8 bases line up with TRDD3. The CDR3 has 19 amino acids. V shed 5 bases and J 0 bases; nucleotides not matched to a gene: 17. In germline, CDR1 is TSWWSYY, CDR2 QGS. DNA for the CDR3: TGTGCTCTTGGGAATTTCCCCTCTGGGGGACCGACGTACACCGATAAACTCATCTTT. The encoded protein is CALGNFPSGGPTYTDKLIF.

Only a few counts were recorded for this clone. The gene calls are TRDV1 and TRDJ1, with 11 nucleotides matching TRDD3. The CDR3 spans 26 residues. The trim removed 0 bases at V and 4 bases at J, leaving 34 bases unmatched. Germline CDR1 reads TSWWSYY; CDR2 reads QGS. The chain's CDR3 is CALGELNGEEPPTYWGIFCAIDKLIF. CDR3 nucleotides: TGTGCTCTTGGGGAACTCAACGGGGAGGAGCCACCTACGTACTGGGGGATATTCTGTGCCATCGATAAACTCATCTTT.

About this clone itself: One end of the junction fails to match germline, which may point to a read error. The J gene is TRDJ3, the V gene TRDV2; 8 bases map to TRDD3. The CDR3 length is 20 residues. Germline CDR1 GEAIGNYY, CDR2 EKD. For the CDR3, the DNA is TGTGCCTGTGACACCGGGGGACTGGGGGGTAGCTCCTGGGACACCCGACGGATGTTTTTC. This translates into CACDTGGLGGSSWDTRRMFF.

V is TRDV1 and J is TRDJ1; possibly TRDD3 for D (6 bases). This CDR3 comprises 24 residues. V was cut by 2 bases and J by 0 bases, with 37 bases left in between. The germline V gene has CDR1 TSWWSYY and CDR2 QGS. As DNA, the CDR3 is TGTGCTCTTGGGGAATCCCTCGCTGGTCGGGGTACTGGGAGTTCCTTTACCTACACCGATAAACTCATCTTT. This translates into CALGESLAGRGTGSSFTYTDKLIF.

J is TRDJ1 and V is TRDV1; 8 positions agree with TRDD3. CDR1 TSWWSYY and CDR2 QGS come from the germline V gene. CDR3 length: 21 amino acids. The trim removed 1 base at V and 4 bases at J, leaving 23 bases unmatched. CDR3 sequence reads: CALGEQPSHVLGVPRGDKLIF. For the CDR3, the DNA is TGTGCTCTTGGGGAACAGCCTTCCCACGTACTGGGGGTACCTAGGGGCGATAAACTCATCTTT.

This clone is medium-sized. This chain joins TRDV2 and TRDJ1, with D possibly TRDD3 on 6 matching bases. V was cut by 5 bases and J by 0 bases, with 15 bases left in between. Germline values: CDR1 GEAIGNYY, CDR2 EKD. The CDR3 is made up of 15 amino acids. The CDR3 protein is CACVEWGVYTDKLIF. The CDR3 bases are TGTGCCTGTGTAGAGTGGGGGGTCTACACCGATAAACTCATCTTT.

There are a few counts of this clone. The genes are TRDV1 and TRDJ1, with 11 bases aligning to TRDD3. Germline-derived CDR1 and CDR2 are TSWWSYY and QGS. The ends lost 1 base at V and 0 bases at J; junction bases unmatched: 25. The CDR3 runs 24 residues. As DNA, the CDR3 is TGTGCTCTTGGGGAACCAATAAATTCCTACTTCCCTTACTGGGGGATATTAAACACCGATAAACTCATCTTT. It translates to CALGEPINSYFPYWGILNTDKLIF.

Concerning this clone: A read error may be the cause here, since a much bigger clone is one base away. This chain uses TRDV1 with TRDJ1; D perhaps matches TRDD3 (9 bases). The ends were cut back, 3 bases at V and 0 bases at J, with 38 bases in the middle. Germline lookup yields CDR1 TSWWSYY and CDR2 QGS. The CDR3 covers 24 residues. The CDR3 nucleotides are TGTGCTCTTGGGGACTTATTGCTTCGGCCTTCCTATGGGGGGATACCCCCTTACACCGATAAACTCATCTTT. The encoded protein is CALGDLLLRPSYGGIPPYTDKLIF.

Notes on this clone: This may stem from a read error, because a much larger clone lies one nucleotide away. The V call is TRDV2, the J call TRDJ1, with a possible D match to TRDD3 (8 bases). Germline V lookup: CDR1 GEAIGNYY, CDR2 EKD. The CDR3 extends over 18 amino acids. The CDR3 is CACGTVPTGGSYTDKLIF. The CDR3 nucleotides are TGTGCCTGTGGCACCGTTCCTACTGGGGGGTCGTACACCGATAAACTCATCTTT.